The source of this T cell receptor beta chain is a study of graft-versus-host responses after intestinal transplantation. This clone was found once. As yet, its antigen is unknown. Trimming cost V 3 bases and J 5 bases; bases outside gene matches: 5. Germline lookup yields CDR1 SGDLS and CDR2 YYNGEE. The CDR3 extends over 15 amino acids. Whole-study findings and limits: Recipient-marrow GvH clones were detected, some having first appeared in ileum or blood.

Sequencing used immunoSEQ multiplex PCR; TCRdb keeps in-frame clones, though not all of them. In the table there are tens of thousands of clones, around 91% of which are singletons. The clonotype was recovered from a human donor who received an intestinal transplant. This material consisted of unstimulated CD8+ T cells sorted from spleen or lymph node cells, taken before intestinal transplant. The chain is built from TRBV9 and TRBJ2-1, with 10 bases fitting TRBD2. The CDR3 reads CASSASSGGDNEQFF. The CDR3 DNA reads as TGTGCCAGCAGCGCAAGCAGCGGGGGGGACAATGAGCAGTTCTTC.